The sequence of this TCR beta chain was determined in a study of T cell responses to AZD1222 COVID-19 vaccine. There are 16 residues in the CDR3. CDR1 and CDR2 (germline): SEHNR, FQNEAQ (reference sequence). V gave up 1 base and J gave up 2 bases; unmatched junction bases: 5. As regards this clone: Its antigen is undetermined.

Data came from immunoSEQ multiplex PCR; TCRdb stores just in-frame clones and leaves some out. The sample lists over 130,000 clones, roughly 92% seen once, with roughly 4% in the top ten. Study conclusions and caveats: Seropositivity was recorded at baseline in only 6 or 7 AZD1222 recipients. Mostly white British, mostly female donors; authors suggested clonal diversity may be underestimated.

The receptor was isolated from an adult who received the AZD1222 COVID-19 vaccine. This specimen was peripheral blood, taken 28 days after the second AZD1222 dose. The chain links TRBV7-9 to TRBJ1-2; 9 nucleotides agree with TRBD1. The CDR3 reads CASSLVPGQGNYGYTF. The CDR3 bases are TGTGCCAGCAGCTTAGTTCCCGGACAGGGGAACTATGGCTACACCTTC.